The present entry profiles one T cell receptor (beta chain) with its context. Its target is not known. This CDR3 comprises 14 residues. V was shortened by 6 bases and J by 3 bases, with 14 bases between the two germline ends. TCRdb independently ran MiXCR on the 5' RACE reads; one entry per CDR3 protein. The sample contains nearly 40,000 distinct CDR3 sequences, 5% to 7% of which appear only once. These data belong to a study of T-cell memory formation after mild COVID-19. Study background: TCR clusters were mostly donor specific. General study findings and limits: Second-wave clones that peaked on day 37 lacked confirmed SARS-CoV-2 specificity. Clones contracting day 15 to 85 were balanced CD4/CD8; later expanders leaned CD4+.

The sequencing input was PBMCs or a T cell subset sorted from them (not recorded which). The clonotype originates from an adult who had mild COVID-19 (a few samples of this study predate the infection). Cell type and time point are not known. The J gene is TRBJ1-1, the V gene TRBV12-3 or TRBV12-4, with D uncertain. The DNA for the CDR3 is TGTGCCAGCAGATTGGGTCGGCTTTACACTGAAGCTTTCTTT. Translating gives CASRLGRLYTEAFF.